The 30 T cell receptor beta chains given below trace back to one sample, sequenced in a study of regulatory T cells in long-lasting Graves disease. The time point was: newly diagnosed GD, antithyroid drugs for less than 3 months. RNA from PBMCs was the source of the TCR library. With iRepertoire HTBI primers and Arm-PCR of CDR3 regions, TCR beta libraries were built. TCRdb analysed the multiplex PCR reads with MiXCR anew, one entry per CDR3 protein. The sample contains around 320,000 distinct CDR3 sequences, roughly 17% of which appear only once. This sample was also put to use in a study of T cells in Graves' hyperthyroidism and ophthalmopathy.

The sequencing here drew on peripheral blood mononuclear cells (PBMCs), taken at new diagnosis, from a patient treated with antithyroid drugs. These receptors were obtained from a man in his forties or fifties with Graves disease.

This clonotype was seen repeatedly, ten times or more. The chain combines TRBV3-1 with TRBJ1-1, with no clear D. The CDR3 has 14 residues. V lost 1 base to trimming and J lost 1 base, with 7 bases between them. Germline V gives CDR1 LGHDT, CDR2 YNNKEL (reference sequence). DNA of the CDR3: TGTGCCAGCAGCCAAGGGAGTTGGAACACTGAAGCTTTCTTT. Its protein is CASSQGSWNTEAFF.

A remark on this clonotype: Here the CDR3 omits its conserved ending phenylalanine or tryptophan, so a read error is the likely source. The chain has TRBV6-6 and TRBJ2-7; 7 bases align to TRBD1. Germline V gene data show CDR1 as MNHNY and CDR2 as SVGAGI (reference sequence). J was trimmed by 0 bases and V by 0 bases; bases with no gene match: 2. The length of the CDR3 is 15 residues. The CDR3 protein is CASSYSTGNSYEQYS. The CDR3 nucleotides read TGTGCCAGCAGTTACTCGACAGGGAACTCCTACGAGCAGTACTCC.

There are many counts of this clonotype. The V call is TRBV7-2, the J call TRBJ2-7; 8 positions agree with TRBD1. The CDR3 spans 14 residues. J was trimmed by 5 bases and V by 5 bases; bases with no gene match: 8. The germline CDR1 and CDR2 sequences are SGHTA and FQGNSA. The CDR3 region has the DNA TGTGCCAGCAGCCCAGACAGGGGTCGGGACGAGCAGTACTTC. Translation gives CASSPDRGRDEQYF.

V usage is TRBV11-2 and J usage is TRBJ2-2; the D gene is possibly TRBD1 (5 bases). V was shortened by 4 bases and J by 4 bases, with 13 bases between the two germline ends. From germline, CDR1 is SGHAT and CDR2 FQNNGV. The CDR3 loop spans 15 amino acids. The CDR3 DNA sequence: TGTGCCAGCAGCTACTCCCCCACAGGCACCGGGGAGCTGTTTTTT. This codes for CASSYSPTGTGELFF.

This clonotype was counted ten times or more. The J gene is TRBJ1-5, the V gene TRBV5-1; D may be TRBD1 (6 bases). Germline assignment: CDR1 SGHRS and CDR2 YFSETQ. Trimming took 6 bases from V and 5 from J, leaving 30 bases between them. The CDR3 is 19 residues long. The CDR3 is CASTPRPWPEGTTDQPQHF. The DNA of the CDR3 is TGCGCCAGCACCCCCAGGCCATGGCCGGAGGGGACAACAGATCAGCCCCAGCATTTT.

This CDR3 reads CAWINDFPRRETQYF. CDR3 bases: TGTGCCTGGATCAACGACTTCCCCCGGCGGGAGACCCAGTACTTC. This chain joins TRBV30 and TRBJ2-5; D remains ambiguous. V was clipped by 4 bases and J by 5 bases, with 20 bases between them. The CDR3 extends over 15 amino acids. Germline CDR1 is GTSNPN and CDR2 is SVGIG (reference sequence).

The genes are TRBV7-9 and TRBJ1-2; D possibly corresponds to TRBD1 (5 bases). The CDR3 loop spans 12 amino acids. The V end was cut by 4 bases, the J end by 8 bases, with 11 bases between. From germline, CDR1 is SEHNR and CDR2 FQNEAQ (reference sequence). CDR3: CASSWGPKGYTF. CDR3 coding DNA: TGTGCCAGCAGCTGGGGCCCTAAGGGCTACACCTTC.

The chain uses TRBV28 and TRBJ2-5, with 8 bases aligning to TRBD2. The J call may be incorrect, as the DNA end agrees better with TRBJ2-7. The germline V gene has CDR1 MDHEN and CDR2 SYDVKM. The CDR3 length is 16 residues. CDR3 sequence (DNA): TGTGCCAGCAGTTTGTTGCGGGAGGCCCTCCCGGACGAGCAGTACTTC. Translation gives CASSLLREALPDEQYF.

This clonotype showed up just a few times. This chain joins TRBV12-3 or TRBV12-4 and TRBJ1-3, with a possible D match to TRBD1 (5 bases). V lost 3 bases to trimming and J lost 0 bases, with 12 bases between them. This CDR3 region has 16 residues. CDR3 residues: CASSFGTGGSGNTIYF. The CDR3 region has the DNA TGTGCCAGCAGTTTTGGTACGGGGGGCTCTGGAAACACCATATATTTT.

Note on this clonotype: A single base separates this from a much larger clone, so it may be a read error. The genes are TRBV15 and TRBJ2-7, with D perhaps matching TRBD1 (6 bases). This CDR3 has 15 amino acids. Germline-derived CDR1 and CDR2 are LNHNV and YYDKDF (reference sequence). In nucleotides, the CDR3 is TGTACCACCAGCAGGCCAGGGGCGATGAACTACGAGCAGTACTTC. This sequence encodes CTTSRPGAMNYEQYF.

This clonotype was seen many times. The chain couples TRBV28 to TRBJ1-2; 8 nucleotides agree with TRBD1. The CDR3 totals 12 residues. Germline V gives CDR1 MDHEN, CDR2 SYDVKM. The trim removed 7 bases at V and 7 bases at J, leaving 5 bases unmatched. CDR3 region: CASIQGAGGYTF. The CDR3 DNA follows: TGTGCCAGCATCCAGGGGGCGGGTGGCTACACCTTC.

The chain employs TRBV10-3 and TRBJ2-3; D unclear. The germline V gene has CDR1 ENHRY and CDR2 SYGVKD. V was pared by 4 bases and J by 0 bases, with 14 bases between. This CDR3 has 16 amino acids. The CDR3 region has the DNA TGTGCCATCAGTGGGTTTTTGGGCGGTAGCACAGATACGCAGTATTTT. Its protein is CAISGFLGGSTDTQYF.

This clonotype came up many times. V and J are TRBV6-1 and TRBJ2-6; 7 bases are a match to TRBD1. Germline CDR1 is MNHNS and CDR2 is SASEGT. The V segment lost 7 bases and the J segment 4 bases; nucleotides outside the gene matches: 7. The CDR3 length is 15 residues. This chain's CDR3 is CASKGAAFGANVLTF. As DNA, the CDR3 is TGTGCCAGCAAGGGGGCCGCCTTCGGGGCCAACGTCCTGACTTTC.

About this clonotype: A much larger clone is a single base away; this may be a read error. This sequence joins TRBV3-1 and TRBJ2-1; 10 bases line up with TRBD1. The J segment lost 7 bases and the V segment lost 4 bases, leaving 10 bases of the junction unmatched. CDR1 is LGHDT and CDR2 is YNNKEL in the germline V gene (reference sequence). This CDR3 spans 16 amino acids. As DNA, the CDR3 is TGTGCCAGCAGCCGAGGACAGGGGGGGGGGCTGAATGAGCAGTTCTTC. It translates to CASSRGQGGGLNEQFF.

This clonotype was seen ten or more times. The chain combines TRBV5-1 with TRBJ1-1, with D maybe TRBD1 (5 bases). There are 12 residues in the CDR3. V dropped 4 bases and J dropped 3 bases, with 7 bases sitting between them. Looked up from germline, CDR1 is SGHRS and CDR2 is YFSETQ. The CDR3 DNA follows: TGCGCCAGCAGCGTAGGGGACACTGAAGCTTTCTTT. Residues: CASSVGDTEAFF.

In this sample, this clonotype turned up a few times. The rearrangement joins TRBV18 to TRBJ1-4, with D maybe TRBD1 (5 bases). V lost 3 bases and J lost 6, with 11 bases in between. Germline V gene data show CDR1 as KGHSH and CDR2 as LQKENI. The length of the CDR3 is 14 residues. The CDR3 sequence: CASSPEAGDEKLFF. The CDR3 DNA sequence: TGTGCCAGCTCACCGGAGGCGGGGGATGAAAAACTGTTTTTT.

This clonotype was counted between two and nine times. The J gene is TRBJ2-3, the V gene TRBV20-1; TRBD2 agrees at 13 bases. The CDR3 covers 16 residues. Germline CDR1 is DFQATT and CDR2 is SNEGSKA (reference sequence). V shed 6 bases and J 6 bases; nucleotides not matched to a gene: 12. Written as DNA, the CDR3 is TGCAGTGCCATGGGGGGGGGACTAGCGGGGTTGGATACGCAGTATTTT. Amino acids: CSAMGGGLAGLDTQYF.

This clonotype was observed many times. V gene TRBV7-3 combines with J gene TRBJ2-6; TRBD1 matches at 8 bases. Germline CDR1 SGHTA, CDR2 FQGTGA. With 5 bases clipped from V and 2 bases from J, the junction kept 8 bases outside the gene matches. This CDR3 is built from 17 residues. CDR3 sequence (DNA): TGTGCCAGCAGCGCTGGACAGGGACGGCCTGGGGCCAACGTCCTGACTTTC. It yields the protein CASSAGQGRPGANVLTF.

The CDR3 region is CASSNGPTSETQYF. In nucleotides, the CDR3 is TGCGCCAGCAGCAACGGACCAACTTCAGAGACCCAGTACTTC. V gene TRBV5-1 combines with J gene TRBJ2-5; D is ambiguous. Per germline, CDR1 SGHRS and CDR2 YFSETQ. CDR3 size: 14 residues. V was pared by 4 bases and J by 4 bases, with 14 bases between.

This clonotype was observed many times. CDR3 nucleotides: TGTGCCAGCAGCGCGTACAATGAGCAGTTCTTC. Translation: CASSAYNEQFF. The V call is TRBV2, the J call TRBJ2-1, with D uncertain. This CDR3 region has 11 residues. The V gene's germline CDR1 is SNHLY and CDR2 FYNNEI. The V and J ends lost 6 bases and 4 bases respectively, with 4 bases between them.

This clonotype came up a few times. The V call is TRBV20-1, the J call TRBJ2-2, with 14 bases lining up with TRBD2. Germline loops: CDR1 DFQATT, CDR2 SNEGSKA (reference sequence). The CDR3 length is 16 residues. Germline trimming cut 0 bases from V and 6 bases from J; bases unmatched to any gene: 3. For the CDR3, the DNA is TGCAGTGCTAGAGATAGACTAGCGGGGGGGCCCGGGGAGCTGTTTTTT. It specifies CSARDRLAGGPGELFF.

CDR3 sequence: CSAGGPSGANVLTF. CDR3 DNA: TGCAGTGCGGGGGGGCCCAGTGGGGCCAACGTCCTGACTTTC. The chain uses TRBV20-1 and TRBJ2-6, with D perhaps TRBD2 (7 bases). Germline-derived CDR1 and CDR2 are DFQATT and SNEGSKA (reference sequence). Trimming took off 6 bases at V and 3 bases at J, with 12 bases between the two ends. The CDR3 runs to 14 residues.

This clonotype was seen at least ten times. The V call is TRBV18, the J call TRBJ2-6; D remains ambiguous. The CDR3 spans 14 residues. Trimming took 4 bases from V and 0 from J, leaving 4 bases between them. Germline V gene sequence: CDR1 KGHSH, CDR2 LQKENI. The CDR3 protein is CASSLASGANVLTF. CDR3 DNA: TGTGCCAGCTCACTAGCCTCTGGGGCCAACGTCCTGACTTTC.

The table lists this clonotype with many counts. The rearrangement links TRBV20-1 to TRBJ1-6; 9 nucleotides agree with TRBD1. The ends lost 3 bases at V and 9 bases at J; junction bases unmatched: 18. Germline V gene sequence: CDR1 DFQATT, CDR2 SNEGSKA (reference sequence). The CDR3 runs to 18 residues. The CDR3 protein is CSASGGRRDRERTSPLHF. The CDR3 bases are TGCAGTGCTAGTGGGGGCCGCCGGGACAGGGAACGGACTTCACCCCTCCACTTT.

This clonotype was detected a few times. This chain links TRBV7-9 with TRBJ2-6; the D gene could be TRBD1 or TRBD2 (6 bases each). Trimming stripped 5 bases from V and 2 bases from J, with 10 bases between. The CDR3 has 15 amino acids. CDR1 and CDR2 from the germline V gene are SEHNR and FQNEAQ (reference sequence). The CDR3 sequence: CASSKRGAGANVLTF. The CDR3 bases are TGTGCCAGCAGCAAAAGGGGGGCTGGGGCCAACGTCCTGACTTTC.

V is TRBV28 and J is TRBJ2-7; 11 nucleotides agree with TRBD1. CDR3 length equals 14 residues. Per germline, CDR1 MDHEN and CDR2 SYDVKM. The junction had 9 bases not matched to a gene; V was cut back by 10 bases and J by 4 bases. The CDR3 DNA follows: TGTGCCATTACACCGGGACAGGGGGTGTACGAGCAGTACTTC. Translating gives CAITPGQGVYEQYF.

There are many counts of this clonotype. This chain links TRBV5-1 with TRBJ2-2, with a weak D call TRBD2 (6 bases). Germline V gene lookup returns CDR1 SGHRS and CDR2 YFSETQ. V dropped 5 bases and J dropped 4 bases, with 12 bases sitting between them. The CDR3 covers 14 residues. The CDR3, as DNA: TGCGCCAGCAGGGGTACTAGCTCCACCGGGGAGCTGTTTTTT. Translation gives CASRGTSSTGELFF.

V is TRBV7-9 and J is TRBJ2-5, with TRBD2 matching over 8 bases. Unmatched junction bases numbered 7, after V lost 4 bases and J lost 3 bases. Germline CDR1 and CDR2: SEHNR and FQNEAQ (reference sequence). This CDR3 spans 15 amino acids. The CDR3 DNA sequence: TGTGCCAGCAGCTCCAATCCGGGACTAGAAGAGACCCAGTACTTC. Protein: CASSSNPGLEETQYF. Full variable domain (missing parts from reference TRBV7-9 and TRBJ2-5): DTGVSQNPRHKITKRGQNVTFRCDPISEHNRLYWYRQTLGQGPEFLTYFQNEAQLEKSRLLSDRFSAERPKGSFSTLEIQRTEQGDSAMYLCASSSNPGLEETQYFGPGTRLLVL.

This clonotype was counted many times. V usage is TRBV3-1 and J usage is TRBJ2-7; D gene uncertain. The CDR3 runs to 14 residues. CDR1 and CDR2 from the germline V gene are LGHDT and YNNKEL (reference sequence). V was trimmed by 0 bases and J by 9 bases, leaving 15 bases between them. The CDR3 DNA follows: TGTGCCAGCAGCCAAGAGAAGGAGCCCCCGGGGCAGTACTTC. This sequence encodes CASSQEKEPPGQYF.

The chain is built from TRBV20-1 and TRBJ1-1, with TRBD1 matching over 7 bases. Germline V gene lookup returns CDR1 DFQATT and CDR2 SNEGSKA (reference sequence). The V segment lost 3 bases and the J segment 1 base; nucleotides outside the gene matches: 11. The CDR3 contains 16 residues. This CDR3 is CSARTPWEGANTEAFF. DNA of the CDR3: TGCAGTGCTAGGACCCCCTGGGAGGGGGCGAACACTGAAGCTTTCTTT.